This TCR beta chain was sequenced during a study of blood T cell repertoires in COVID-19. The overall study: Acute-phase and convalescent COVID-19 samples originated in the United States, Italy and Spain. From T cells, B-cell-depleted T cells, or PBMCs came the material, which was cDNA or gDNA.

V lost 1 base and J 1 base, leaving 7 bases between the germline ends. Germline-derived CDR1 and CDR2 are GTSNPN and SVGIG (reference sequence). The length of the CDR3 is 13 residues. Per the authors' pipeline: Reference gene primer amplification in the assay estimated nucleated cell counts. Profiling relied on immunoSEQ multiplex PCR, and the TCRdb table lists in-frame clones only, not all of them. The D gene and trimming were derived from the DNA, and the V and J assignments and clone size from that table. Of 200,000 to 300,000 clones detected, nearly 90% appear once; the ten largest clones hold 3.5% to 4%. The participants were between about 18 and 90 years old and came from 24 US areas.

The chain has TRBV30 and TRBJ1-1, with D unresolved. Sequenced input: PBMCs or T cells enriched from blood (not recorded which). This clonotype originated in a woman in her twenties or thirties with acute COVID-19. CDR3 protein: CAWSGAPNTEAFF. CDR3 DNA: TGTGCCTGGAGTGGGGCACCGAACACTGAAGCTTTCTTT.